A selection of T cell receptor beta chains follows, all from one sample in a study of T-cell memory formation after mild COVID-19. A single record per CDR3 protein comes from TCRdb applying MiXCR to the 5' RACE reads. The repertoire holds hundreds of thousands of distinct CDR3 sequences, with 25% to 30% as singletons. Specimen: PBMCs or a T cell subset sorted from them (not recorded which). Receptors originate from an adult woman who had mild COVID-19 (a few samples of this study predate the infection). Cell type and time point are not known. Both conserved end residues are part of each CDR3. Fields, in order: J gene, D gene, V gene, clone size, CDR3 protein, CDR3 DNA. The D gene is left open where the match is weak. The listing skips clone size in some rows; elsewhere it reads once, few, many or a size class.

>TRBJ2-2|-|TRBV7-7|few
CASSAQGTGELFF
TGTGCCAGCAGCGCACAGGGCACCGGGGAGCTGTTTTTT
>TRBJ2-7|-|TRBV15|-
CATSRAGLSYEQYF
TGTGCCACCAGCAGAGCGGGATTAAGCTACGAGCAGTACTTC
>TRBJ2-1|TRBD1|TRBV24-1|-
CATSVDRTGNSEQFF
TGTGCCACCAGTGTGGATCGGACAGGGAACAGTGAGCAGTTCTTC
>TRBJ2-5|TRBD1|TRBV15|-
CATSRRGQKETQYF
TGTGCCACCAGCAGGAGGGGACAGAAAGAGACCCAGTACTTC
>TRBJ2-3|TRBD1|TRBV10-3|few
CAINPTGPWADTQYF
TGTGCCATCAACCCGACAGGGCCGTGGGCAGATACGCAGTATTTT
>TRBJ2-7|-|TRBV19|few
CASRSQAGAYEQYF
TGTGCCAGTAGGTCCCAGGCTGGGGCCTACGAGCAGTACTTC
>TRBJ2-3|-|TRBV20-1|many
CSARGGTTDTQYF
TGCAGTGCTAGAGGAGGTACAACAGATACGCAGTATTTT
>TRBJ2-7|-|TRBV29-1|-
CSARGAGSHYEQYF
TGCAGCGCCCGAGGGGCAGGGAGCCACTACGAGCAGTACTTC
>TRBJ1-2|-|TRBV20-1|-
CSARTAGYTF
TGCAGTGCCAGAACGGCGGGCTACACCTTC
>TRBJ2-1|TRBD1|TRBV24-1|few
CATSEDRAYNEQFF
TGTGCCACCAGTGAGGACAGGGCCTACAATGAGCAGTTCTTC
>TRBJ1-4|-|TRBV5-1|-
CASSPITNEKLFF
TGCGCCAGCAGCCCAATTACTAATGAAAAACTGTTTTTT
>TRBJ2-5|-|TRBV7-9|-
CASSLRGGGPQETQYF
TGTGCCAGCAGCTTGCGGGGAGGCGGGCCCCAAGAGACCCAGTACTTC
>TRBJ2-7|-|TRBV19|-
CASSSTGTPYEQYF
TGTGCCAGTAGTTCAACCGGGACACCGTACGAGCAGTACTTC
>TRBJ2-7|-|TRBV6-1|-
CASSEEAFEQYF
TGTGCCAGCAGTGAAGAGGCGTTCGAGCAGTACTTC
>TRBJ1-6|-|TRBV7-6|-
CASSLAEGPNSPLHF
TGTGCCAGCAGCTTAGCAGAGGGACCCAATTCACCCCTCCACTTT
>TRBJ2-6|-|TRBV6-2/TRBV6-3|-
CASSQDVNVLIF
TGTGCCAGCAGCCAGGACGTCAACGTCCTGATTTTC
>TRBJ2-7|-|TRBV20-1|few
CSARRGGDSYEQYF
TGCAGTGCTAGGCGAGGGGGGGACTCCTACGAGCAGTACTTC
>TRBJ1-2|-|TRBV11-2|few
CASSLGVSYGYTF
TGTGCCAGCAGCTTAGGGGTCAGCTATGGCTACACCTTC
>TRBJ2-6|-|TRBV11-2|-
CASSLVIGAGANVLTF
TGTGCCAGCAGCTTAGTTATCGGAGCTGGGGCCAACGTCCTGACTTTC
>TRBJ1-2|TRBD1|TRBV12-3/TRBV12-4|-
CASRLSGTGRVNTF
TGTGCCAGCAGGCTTTCCGGGACAGGGAGGGTAAACACCTTC
>TRBJ2-7|TRBD2|TRBV5-1|few
CASSLAALGTSGQYF
TGCGCCAGCAGCTTGGCCGCTCTCGGGACTAGCGGGCAGTACTTC
>TRBJ2-1|-|TRBV7-7|few
CASSLGSAFYGEQFF
TGTGCTAGCAGCTTAGGCAGCGCCTTCTATGGTGAGCAGTTCTTC
>TRBJ2-1|TRBD1|TRBV6-2/TRBV6-3|-
CASSLTGATYEQFF
TGTGCCAGCAGTTTGACAGGGGCGACCTATGAGCAGTTCTTC
>TRBJ2-5|TRBD1|TRBV7-2|-
CASSPSRTGQETQYF
TGTGCCAGCAGCCCATCACGGACAGGCCAAGAGACCCAGTACTTC
>TRBJ2-3|TRBD1|TRBV7-6|once
CASSSRDRGTDTQYF
TGTGCCAGCAGCAGTCGGGACAGGGGAACAGATACGCAGTATTTT
>TRBJ2-2|-|TRBV24-1|once
CATSDRTGELFF
TGTGCCACCAGTGATCGCACCGGGGAGCTGTTTTTT
>TRBJ1-3|-|TRBV12-3/TRBV12-4|-
CASTPLTGISGNTIYF
TGTGCCAGCACACCACTGACGGGGATCTCTGGAAACACCATATATTTT
>TRBJ2-1|-|TRBV18|few
CASSPIYNEQFF
TGTGCCAGCTCGCCTATCTACAATGAGCAGTTCTTC
>TRBJ2-1|-|TRBV20-1|-
CSTTGRSYNEQFF
TGCAGTACCACGGGGCGCTCCTACAATGAGCAGTTCTTC
>TRBJ2-1|TRBD2|TRBV30|-
CAWSDRAGGYNEQFF
TGTGCCTGGAGTGACCGTGCGGGGGGATACAATGAGCAGTTCTTC
>TRBJ2-7|-|TRBV14|few
CASSQIEHYEQYF
TGTGCCAGCAGCCAGATTGAACACTACGAGCAGTACTTC
>TRBJ2-3|-|TRBV7-2|few
CASSPVATTDTQYF
TGTGCCAGCAGCCCTGTAGCGACCACAGATACGCAGTATTTT
>TRBJ1-2|TRBD1|TRBV10-3|-
CAISTGGVYGYTF
TGTGCCATCAGCACAGGGGGCGTATATGGCTACACCTTC
>TRBJ2-1|TRBD2|TRBV16|few
CASSPRTSGGSNNEQFF
TGTGCCAGCAGCCCCCGGACTAGCGGGGGGTCTAACAATGAGCAGTTCTTC
>TRBJ2-7|TRBD1|TRBV7-6|few
CASSLETGLSYEQYF
TGTGCCAGCAGCTTGGAGACAGGGCTTTCCTACGAGCAGTACTTC
>TRBJ2-1|-|TRBV18|few
CASSLSARVNEQFF
TGTGCCAGCTCACTATCGGCAAGGGTCAATGAGCAGTTCTTC
>TRBJ2-1|-|TRBV20-1|-
CSAPKMGAGIYNEQFF
TGCAGTGCCCCAAAGATGGGTGCTGGAATCTACAATGAGCAGTTCTTC
>TRBJ2-1|-|TRBV12-3/TRBV12-4|-
CASSPLSTGEQFF
TGTGCCAGCAGTCCATTATCAACGGGGGAGCAGTTCTTC
>TRBJ2-5|-|TRBV9|-
CASSPGAGEQETQYF
TGTGCCAGCAGCCCTGGGGCAGGAGAACAAGAGACCCAGTACTTC
>TRBJ2-7|TRBD2|TRBV7-9|few
CASSLMASGRRVPYEQYF
TGTGCCAGCAGCTTAATGGCTAGCGGGAGAAGGGTCCCCTACGAGCAGTACTTC
>TRBJ1-1|-|TRBV5-1|few
CASSLVTGMGTEAFF
TGCGCCAGCAGCTTGGTTACAGGGATGGGGACTGAAGCTTTCTTT
>TRBJ1-5|-|TRBV19|few
CATADQVNQPQHF
TGTGCCACCGCGGATCAGGTTAACCAGCCCCAGCATTTT
>TRBJ2-7|-|TRBV5-1|few
CASSLAPGHYEQYF
TGCGCCAGCAGCTTGGCCCCCGGACACTACGAGCAGTACTTC
>TRBJ2-6|-|TRBV12-3/TRBV12-4|few
CASSRAGFGANVLTF
TGTGCCAGCAGCCGCGCGGGTTTCGGGGCCAACGTCCTGACTTTC
>TRBJ2-7|-|TRBV7-2|-
CASSLNGVYYEQYF
TGTGCCAGCAGCTTAAACGGGGTGTACTACGAGCAGTACTTC
>TRBJ2-1|-|TRBV7-2|-
CASRRAASSYNEQFF
TGTGCCAGTCGGCGAGCGGCTAGCTCCTACAATGAGCAGTTCTTC
>TRBJ2-1|TRBD1|TRBV29-1|few
CSVTGSSYNEQFF
TGCAGCGTGACAGGGAGCTCCTACAATGAGCAGTTCTTC
>TRBJ1-2|-|TRBV24-1|few
CATSVGRGSGYTF
TGTGCCACCAGTGTTGGCAGGGGCAGCGGCTACACCTTC
>TRBJ2-3|-|TRBV12-3/TRBV12-4|few
CASSLRASRDTQYF
TGTGCCAGCAGTTTAAGGGCTAGTCGAGATACGCAGTATTTT
>TRBJ2-7|TRBD1|TRBV5-1|-
CASSLRQGTTYEQYF
TGCGCCAGCAGCTTGCGACAGGGGACGACCTACGAGCAGTACTTC
>TRBJ1-4|-|TRBV23-1|few
CASSQSGPGDEKLFF
TGCGCCAGCAGTCAATCGGGACCGGGTGATGAAAAACTGTTTTTT
>TRBJ2-5|TRBD2|TRBV10-3|-
CAISAKTSGAAGETQYF
TGTGCCATCAGCGCCAAGACTAGCGGGGCGGCTGGAGAGACCCAGTACTTC
>TRBJ1-2|TRBD1|TRBV12-3/TRBV12-4|-
CASRLPGGYGYTF
TGTGCCAGCAGACTACCAGGGGGCTATGGCTACACCTTC
>TRBJ2-3|TRBD2|TRBV20-1|few
CSVSAGLASDTQYF
TGCAGTGTCTCAGCTGGACTAGCATCAGATACGCAGTATTTT
>TRBJ1-2|TRBD1|TRBV7-2|-
CASGTGGVYGYTF
TGTGCCAGCGGGACAGGGGGCGTCTATGGCTACACCTTC
>TRBJ2-4|TRBD1|TRBV6-2/TRBV6-3|-
CATEATGLGNIQYF
TGTGCCACCGAGGCGACAGGGTTGGGAAACATTCAGTACTTC
>TRBJ2-3|TRBD2|TRBV11-3|once
CASRGLAGGADTQYF
TGTGCCAGCCGGGGACTAGCGGGAGGAGCGGATACGCAGTATTTT
>TRBJ2-2|-|TRBV4-2|few
CASSQEGHTGELFF
TGTGCCAGCAGCCAAGAAGGGCACACCGGGGAGCTGTTTTTT
>TRBJ1-1|TRBD1|TRBV7-9|few
CASSRLDRGGTEAFF
TGTGCCAGCAGCCGGCTTGACAGGGGTGGAACTGAAGCTTTCTTT
>TRBJ2-7|-|TRBV5-1|-
CASSLDAPSSYEQYF
TGCGCCAGCAGCTTGGACGCGCCTAGCTCCTACGAGCAGTACTTC